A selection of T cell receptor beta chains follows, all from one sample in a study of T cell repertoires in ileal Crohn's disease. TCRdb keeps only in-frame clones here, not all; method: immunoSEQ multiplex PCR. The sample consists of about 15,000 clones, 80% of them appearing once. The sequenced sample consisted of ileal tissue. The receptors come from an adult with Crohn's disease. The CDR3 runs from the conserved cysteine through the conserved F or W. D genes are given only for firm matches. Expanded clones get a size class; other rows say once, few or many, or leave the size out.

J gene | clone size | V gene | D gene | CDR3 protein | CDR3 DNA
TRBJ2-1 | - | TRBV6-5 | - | CASSYSWGQHNEQFF | TGTGCCAGCAGTTACTCGTGGGGGCAACACAATGAGCAGTTCTTC
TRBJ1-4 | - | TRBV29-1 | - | CSVGGQGEKLFF | TGCAGCGTGGGGGGGCAGGGTGAAAAACTGTTTTTT
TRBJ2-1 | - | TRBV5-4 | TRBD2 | CASVPSSGSSYNEQFF | TGTGCCAGCGTCCCGTCTAGCGGATCCTCCTACAATGAGCAGTTCTTC
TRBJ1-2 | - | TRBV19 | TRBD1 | CASSQGAHGYTF | TGTGCCAGTAGCCAGGGGGCGCATGGCTACACCTTC
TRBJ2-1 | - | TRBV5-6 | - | CASSWDIINEQFF | TGTGCCAGCAGCTGGGACATAATCAATGAGCAGTTCTTC
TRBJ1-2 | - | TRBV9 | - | CASSEDSYGYTF | TGTGCCAGCAGCGAGGACAGCTATGGCTACACCTTC
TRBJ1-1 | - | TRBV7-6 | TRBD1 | CASSSTTGGISEAFF | TGTGCCAGCAGCTCGACGACAGGGGGAATATCTGAAGCTTTCTTT
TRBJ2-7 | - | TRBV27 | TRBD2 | CASRAPGTSSYEQYF | TGTGCCAGCAGGGCTCCCGGGACTAGCTCCTACGAGCAGTACTTC
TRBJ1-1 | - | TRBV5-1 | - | CASSPVVPAGTEAFF | TGCGCCAGCAGCCCGGTAGTCCCGGCAGGCACTGAAGCTTTCTTT
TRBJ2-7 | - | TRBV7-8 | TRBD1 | CASRTGAEQYF | TGTGCCAGCAGAACAGGGGCCGAGCAGTACTTC
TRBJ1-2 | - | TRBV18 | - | CASSRSDSYGYTF | TGTGCCAGCTCACGCTCCGACAGCTATGGCTACACCTTC
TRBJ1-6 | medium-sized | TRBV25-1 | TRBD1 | CASASRAGGVYSPLHF | TGTGCCAGCGCCTCTCGGGCAGGGGGCGTATATTCACCCCTCCACTTT
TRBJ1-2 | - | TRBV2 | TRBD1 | CASRLPGQGGYGYTF | TGTGCCAGCAGGCTTCCAGGACAGGGAGGCTATGGCTACACCTTC
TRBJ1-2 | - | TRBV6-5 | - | CASSSLDRDGYTF | TGTGCCAGCAGTTCCTTGGACAGAGATGGCTACACCTTC
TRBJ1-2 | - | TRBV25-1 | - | CASSEPGHYYGYTF | TGTGCCAGCAGTGAACCCGGACACTACTATGGCTACACCTTC
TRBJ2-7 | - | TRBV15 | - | CATSRERGYEQYF | TGTGCCACCAGCAGAGAAAGGGGGTACGAGCAGTACTTC
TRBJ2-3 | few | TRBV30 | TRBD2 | CAYPAREGGADTQYF | TGTGCCTACCCAGCACGGGAGGGCGGGGCAGATACGCAGTATTTT
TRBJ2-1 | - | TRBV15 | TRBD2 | CATVRAGGSYNEQFF | TGTGCCACCGTAAGAGCGGGAGGGTCCTACAATGAGCAGTTCTTC
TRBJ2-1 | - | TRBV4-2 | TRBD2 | CASSQDFSGGANEQFF | TGTGCCAGCAGCCAAGATTTTAGCGGGGGGGCTAATGAGCAGTTCTTC
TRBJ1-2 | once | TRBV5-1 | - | CASRPGSRRGGYTF | TGCGCCAGCAGACCCGGGTCCCGACGGGGTGGCTACACCTTC
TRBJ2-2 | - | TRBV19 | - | CASLNRGDTGELFF | TGTGCCAGCTTAAATCGGGGTGACACCGGGGAGCTGTTTTTT
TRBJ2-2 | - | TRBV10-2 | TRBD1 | CASSPGGGLEELFF | TGCGCCAGCAGTCCAGGGGGTGGCTTGGAGGAGCTGTTTTTT
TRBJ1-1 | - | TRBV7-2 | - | CASNILQGNTEAFF | TGTGCCAGTAACATTTTACAGGGTAACACTGAAGCTTTCTTT
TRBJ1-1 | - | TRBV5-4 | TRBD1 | CASSFADRGPEAFF | TGTGCCAGCAGCTTCGCGGACAGGGGCCCTGAAGCTTTCTTT
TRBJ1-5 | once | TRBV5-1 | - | CASSLELGGTQHF | TGCGCCAGCAGCTTGGAGCTGGGAGGGACCCAGCATTTT
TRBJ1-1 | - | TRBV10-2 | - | CASSSTRGTEAFF | TGCGCCAGCAGTAGTACTCGGGGCACTGAAGCTTTCTTT
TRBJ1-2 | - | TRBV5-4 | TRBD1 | CASSSGQEVHGYTF | TGTGCCAGCAGCTCGGGACAGGAGGTGCATGGCTACACCTTC
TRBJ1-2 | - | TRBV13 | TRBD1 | CASSLGQAYYGYTF | TGTGCCAGCAGCTTGGGACAGGCTTACTATGGCTACACCTTC
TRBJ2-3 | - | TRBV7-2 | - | CASSLASQTQYF | TGTGCCAGCAGCTTAGCGTCCCAAACGCAGTATTTT
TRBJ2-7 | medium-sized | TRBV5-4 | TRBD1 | CASSLWQGAEQYF | TGTGCCAGCAGCCTTTGGCAGGGGGCCGAGCAGTACTTC
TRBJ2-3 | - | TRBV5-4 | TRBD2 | CASSYSSGGTDTQYF | TGTGCCAGCAGTTACTCTAGCGGGGGAACAGATACGCAGTATTTT
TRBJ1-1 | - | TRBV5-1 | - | CASSLGHTEAFF | TGCGCCAGCAGCTTGGGGCACACTGAAGCTTTCTTT
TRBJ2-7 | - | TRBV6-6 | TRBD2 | CASSLLAGYEQYF | TGTGCCAGCAGTTTATTAGCGGGATACGAGCAGTACTTC
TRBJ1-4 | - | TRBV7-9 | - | CASTAGLNEKLFF | TGTGCCAGCACCGCGGGACTTAATGAAAAACTGTTTTTT
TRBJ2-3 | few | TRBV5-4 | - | CASSFWNQGTDTQYF | TGTGCCAGCAGCTTCTGGAACCAGGGGACAGATACGCAGTATTTT
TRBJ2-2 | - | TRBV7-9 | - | CASSLAVTGELFF | TGTGCCAGCAGCTTGGCCGTTACCGGGGAGCTGTTTTTT
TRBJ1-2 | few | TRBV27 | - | CASSLQGGNYGYTF | TGTGCCAGCAGTTTACAGGGTGGAAACTATGGCTACACCTTC
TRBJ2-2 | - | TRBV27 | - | CASTVTGANTGELFF | TGTGCCAGCACGGTCACGGGGGCGAACACCGGGGAGCTGTTTTTT
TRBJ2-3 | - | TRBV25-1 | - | CASRKAGRADTQYF | TGTGCCAGCAGAAAGGCGGGACGGGCAGATACGCAGTATTTT
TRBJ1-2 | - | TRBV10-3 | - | CAISEGGDGYTF | TGTGCCATCAGTGAAGGGGGGGATGGCTACACCTTC
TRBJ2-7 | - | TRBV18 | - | CASSPPGKGGAYEQYF | TGTGCCAGCTCACCACCGGGGAAAGGAGGAGCCTACGAGCAGTACTTC
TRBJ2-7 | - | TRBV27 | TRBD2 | CASSWRGASYEQYF | TGTGCCAGCAGTTGGCGGGGGGCCTCCTACGAGCAGTACTTC
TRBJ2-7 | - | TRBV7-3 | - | CASPSPRTNSYEQYF | TGTGCCAGCCCCTCGCCGAGGACTAACTCCTACGAGCAGTACTTC
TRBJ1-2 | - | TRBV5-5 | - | CASSLAASGVNSGYTF | TGTGCCAGCAGCTTGGCAGCATCAGGGGTAAATAGCGGCTACACCTTC
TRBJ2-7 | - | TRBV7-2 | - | CASSLLSGGLDEQYF | TGTGCCAGCAGCTTACTCTCAGGGGGGCTCGACGAGCAGTACTTC
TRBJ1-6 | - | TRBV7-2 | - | CASSLDFVTGSPLHF | TGTGCCAGCAGCTTAGACTTCGTTACGGGTTCACCCCTCCACTTT
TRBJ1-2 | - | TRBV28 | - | CASRASGYGYTF | TGTGCCAGCAGGGCCTCAGGGTATGGCTACACCTTC
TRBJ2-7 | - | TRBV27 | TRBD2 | CASSPRLARGAGEQYF | TGTGCCAGCAGTCCCCGCCTGGCGCGGGGGGCGGGCGAGCAGTACTTC
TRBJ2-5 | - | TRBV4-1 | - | CASSLGGEETQYF | TGCGCCAGCAGCCTGGGGGGAGAAGAGACCCAGTACTTC
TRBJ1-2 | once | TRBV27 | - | CASSPYRARDYGYTF | TGTGCCAGCAGTCCCTACAGGGCTCGCGACTATGGCTACACCTTC
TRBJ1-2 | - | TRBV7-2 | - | CASSLQINYGYTF | TGTGCCAGCAGCCTACAGATTAACTATGGCTACACCTTC
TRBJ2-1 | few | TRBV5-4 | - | CASSFPGGAGSEQFF | TGTGCCAGCAGCTTTCCGGGGGGCGCAGGTAGTGAGCAGTTCTTC
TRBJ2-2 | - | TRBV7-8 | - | CASTPAGRAGELFF | TGTGCCAGCACACCAGCGGGCCGGGCCGGGGAGCTGTTTTTT